This TCR beta chain is drawn from a study of shared clonotypes between healthy human individuals. Notes on the study in general: Sequencing depth was expected to influence donor clonotype sharing.

Sequenced by immunoSEQ multiplex PCR; TCRdb stores in-frame clones only, minus some. The repertoire holds about 2.2 million clones, with about 92% as singletons. In the naive CD8 group, cells lacked CD45RO and were positively selected for CCR7, so terminally differentiated effector memory CD45RA+ cells were left out. Turning to this clone: Its antigen is undetermined. Distinct nucleotide sequences in the sample also encode this CDR3.

The clonotype originates from a man between 18 and 29 years old in good health. Some clones in this sample may be carry-over from other donors' samples. The sample comprised naive CD8+ T cells from PBMCs.

The CDR3 here is CASSQAGTGSYEQYF. The CDR3, as DNA: TGCGCCAGCAGCCAAGCCGGGACAGGGTCCTACGAGCAGTACTTC. V gene TRBV4-1 combines with J gene TRBJ2-7; 9 bases agree with TRBD1. Germline V gives CDR1 MGHRA, CDR2 YSYEKL. The V and J ends lost 1 base and 1 base, in that order; junction bases with no gene match: 2. CDR3 length: 15 amino acids.